These 28 T cell receptor beta chains were all obtained from the same sample, sequenced in a study of blood T cell repertoires in COVID-19. Clones were sequenced by immunoSEQ multiplex PCR, and TCRdb holds only the in-frame ones, with some missing. The sample includes 280,000 or so clones, 85% of them seen just once. The sample was PBMCs or T cells enriched from blood (not recorded which). Receptors were obtained from a woman in her 50s who had recovered from COVID-19.

This rearrangement joins TRBV27 to TRBJ2-7, with D possibly matching TRBD1 (7 bases). Germline V gene data show CDR1 as MNHEY and CDR2 as SMNVEV (reference sequence). V gave up 6 bases and J gave up 2 bases, with 11 bases separating them. CDR3 length: 13 amino acids. The CDR3 region is CASRPGGTYEQYF. The CDR3 region has the DNA TGTGCCAGCAGACCAGGGGGGACCTACGAGCAGTACTTC.

This rearrangement joins TRBV12-3 or TRBV12-4 to TRBJ1-5; a weak D match, TRBD1 (6 bases). The CDR3 contains 13 residues. V shed 8 bases and J shed 6 bases, with 14 bases lying between them. CDR3 sequence: CASAMGASQPQHF. CDR3 DNA sequence: TGTGCCAGCGCGATGGGGGCTAGTCAGCCCCAGCATTTT.

The chain carries TRBV5-5 and TRBJ1-2; 7 positions match TRBD1. After removal of 1 base from V and 3 bases from J, the junction contained 3 bases not matched to a gene. Per germline, CDR1 SGHKS and CDR2 YYEKEE (reference sequence). The CDR3 loop spans 14 amino acids. The CDR3 DNA sequence: TGTGCCAGCAGCTTGAACACAGGGGACTATGGCTACACCTTC. It encodes CASSLNTGDYGYTF.

Points on this clone: Additional DNA sequences in this sample encode the identical CDR3. CDR3 residues: CASSLTSGSYEQYF. The DNA for the CDR3 is TGTGCCAGCAGTTTAACTAGCGGGTCCTACGAGCAGTACTTC. The gene calls are TRBV6-5 and TRBJ2-7; TRBD2 matches 9 bases. V lost 4 bases, J lost 1 base, and 2 bases stayed unmatched. The CDR3 runs 14 residues. Per the germline V gene, CDR1 is MNHEY and CDR2 is SVGAGI.

The chain combines TRBV3-1 (or the pseudogene TRBV3-2) with TRBJ1-4; 8 bases match TRBD1. V lost 4 bases, J lost 4 bases, and 5 bases stayed unmatched. Germline lookup yields CDR1 LGHDT and CDR2 YNNKEL (reference sequence). This CDR3 region has 15 residues. The DNA for the CDR3 is TGTGCCAGCAGCCCCCAGGACAGGGTTAATGAAAAACTGTTTTTT. Translated: CASSPQDRVNEKLFF.

V is TRBV25-1 and J is TRBJ1-4; D is perhaps TRBD1 (5 bases). This CDR3 contains 16 residues. V lost 3 bases and J lost 0, with 11 bases in between. CDR1 and CDR2 (germline): MGHDK, SYGVNS. Here the CDR3 reads CASSEAGSATNEKLFF. CDR3 in DNA: TGTGCCAGCAGTGAGGCAGGGTCTGCAACTAATGAAAAACTGTTTTTT. The whole variable domain, filled in from reference TRBV25-1 and TRBJ1-4, reads EADIYQTPRYLVIGTGKKITLECSQTMGHDKMYWYQQDPGMELHLIHYSYGVNSTEKGDLSSESTVSRIRTEHFPLTLESARPSHTSQYLCASSEAGSATNEKLFFGSGTQLSVL.

This clone has a handful of counts. CDR3 in amino acids: CASSPRVEGALDGYTF. As DNA, the CDR3 is TGTGCCAGCAGCCCCCGAGTGGAGGGGGCGCTGGATGGCTACACCTTC. This chain connects TRBV4-2 to TRBJ1-2; the match to TRBD1 covers 7 bases. This CDR3 contains 16 residues. The V gene's germline CDR1 is LGHNA and CDR2 YNFKEQ. Trimming removed 4 bases from V and 6 bases from J; junction bases left unmatched: 14.

J is TRBJ2-1 and V is TRBV2; a weak D match, TRBD2 (7 bases). V lost 6 bases and J 0 bases, leaving 9 bases between the germline ends. This CDR3 region has 14 residues. Germline CDR1 SNHLY, CDR2 FYNNEI. This CDR3 is CASRGGLSYNEQFF. The DNA for the CDR3 is TGTGCCAGCAGGGGGGGGCTCTCCTACAATGAGCAGTTCTTC.

This clone has more than one count but fewer than ten. J is TRBJ1-6 and V is TRBV30; possibly TRBD1 for D (5 bases). The CDR3 loop spans 14 amino acids. Germline V gives CDR1 GTSNPN, CDR2 SVGIG (reference sequence). V lost 2 bases to trimming and J lost 10 bases, with 15 bases between them. The CDR3 spells CAWSTGLPSSPLHF. The CDR3 DNA sequence: TGTGCCTGGAGTACGGGACTCCCTTCATCACCCCTCCACTTT.

The chain combines TRBV7-8 with TRBJ1-1, with 7 bases identical to TRBD1. Trimming cost V 1 base and J 6 bases; bases outside gene matches: 5. CDR1 and CDR2 (germline): SGHVS, FQNEAQ. The CDR3 runs 14 residues. The CDR3 is CASSLDRGWSEAFF. CDR3 nucleotide sequence: TGTGCCAGCAGCTTAGACAGGGGATGGTCTGAAGCTTTCTTT.

This clone was found once. The CDR3 bases are TGTGCCAGTAGTCTAGGGACAAGGAACACTGAAGCTTTCTTT. It codes for CASSLGTRNTEAFF. This sequence joins TRBV19 and TRBJ1-1, with TRBD1 as a possible D gene (6 bases). The CDR3 length is 14 residues. Trimming took off 5 bases at V and 1 base at J, with 11 bases between the two ends. Germline lookup yields CDR1 LNHDA and CDR2 SQIVND (reference sequence).

This rearrangement joins TRBV28 to TRBJ1-5; weak D call: TRBD1 (6 bases). V was pared by 8 bases and J by 0 bases, with 20 bases between. From germline, CDR1 is MDHEN and CDR2 SYDVKM. The CDR3 runs 17 residues. CDR3 sequence: CASGRTDKFFSNQPQHF. The CDR3 DNA reads as TGTGCCAGCGGCCGGACAGATAAGTTCTTTAGCAATCAGCCCCAGCATTTT.

This clone was counted once. The chain is built from TRBV7-8 and TRBJ1-2, with D perhaps matching TRBD1 (5 bases). The CDR3 consists of 15 residues. Germline lookup yields CDR1 SGHVS and CDR2 FQNEAQ. V was pared by 5 bases and J by 7 bases, with 20 bases between. The CDR3 DNA reads TGTGCCAGCAGCAACCGGGACGGAGTGGAGGGTGGCTACACCTTC. Translated, it gives CASSNRDGVEGGYTF.

This chain links TRBV7-8 with TRBJ2-5; 8 bases line up with TRBD2. The V and J ends lost 2 bases and 2 bases, in that order; junction bases with no gene match: 4. Germline V gives CDR1 SGHVS, CDR2 FQNEAQ. The CDR3 sequence is 15 residues long. CDR3 region: CASSLFQREQETQYF. DNA of the CDR3: TGTGCCAGCAGCTTATTCCAGCGGGAGCAAGAGACCCAGTACTTC.

The DNA for the CDR3 is TGTGCCAGCAGCGCCCAGCGGGGAGGCGTCAATGAGCAGTTCTTC. Amino acid sequence: CASSAQRGGVNEQFF. V usage is TRBV9 and J usage is TRBJ2-1; 7 nucleotides agree with TRBD2. The germline V gene has CDR1 SGDLS and CDR2 YYNGEE. The CDR3 totals 15 residues. Losses at the gene ends were 3 bases for V and 6 bases for J; bases not matched to a gene: 9.

The J gene is TRBJ1-2, the V gene TRBV30; the D is unclear. V dropped 5 bases and J dropped 8 bases, with 18 bases sitting between them. The CDR3 sequence is 13 residues long. Germline V gene sequence: CDR1 GTSNPN, CDR2 SVGIG (reference sequence). The CDR3 loop reads CAWQSHPSWGYTF. CDR3 in DNA: TGTGCCTGGCAGTCTCACCCCTCCTGGGGCTACACCTTC.

V usage is TRBV7-2 and J usage is TRBJ2-1, with 7 bases lining up with TRBD2. Trimming took 3 bases from V and 4 from J; bases not matched to a gene: 6. This CDR3 is built from 15 residues. CDR1 SGHTA and CDR2 FQGNSA come from the germline V gene. The CDR3 nucleotides are TGTGCCAGCAGCTTCGGGTGGGGGGGTTACAATGAGCAGTTCTTC. Amino acids: CASSFGWGGYNEQFF.

The chain has TRBV19 and TRBJ1-5; 7 bases line up with TRBD1. Germline V gene sequence: CDR1 LNHDA, CDR2 SQIVND (reference sequence). The V segment lost 6 bases and the J segment 2 bases; nucleotides outside the gene matches: 7. The CDR3 contains 15 residues. The CDR3 DNA sequence: TGTGCCAGTAGAATCCAGGGGGAGGGCAATCAGCCCCAGCATTTT. It encodes CASRIQGEGNQPQHF. Full variable domain (outside the CDR3, taken from reference TRBV19 and TRBJ1-5): DGGITQSPKYLFRKEGQNVTLSCEQNLNHDAMYWYRQDPGQGLRLIYYSQIVNDFQKGDIAEGYSVSREKKESFPLTVTSAQKNPTAFYLCASRIQGEGNQPQHFGDGTRLSIL.

The chain employs TRBV5-4 and TRBJ2-2, with TRBD2 matching over 8 bases. CDR3 size: 15 residues. In germline, CDR1 is SGHNT, CDR2 YYREEE (reference sequence). Trimming cost V 4 bases and J 4 bases; bases outside gene matches: 6. The CDR3 DNA sequence: TGTGCCAGCAGCACAGCGGGAGTAGCCACCGGGGAGCTGTTTTTT. Amino acid sequence: CASSTAGVATGELFF.

The chain links TRBV18 to TRBJ1-4, with a weak D call TRBD1 (5 bases). Trimming removed 2 bases at V and 0 bases at J, with 10 bases between. Germline V CDR1 and CDR2: KGHSH, LQKENI. The CDR3 runs to 16 residues. The CDR3 reads CASSPTGPATNEKLFF. The CDR3 DNA follows: TGTGCCAGCTCACCAACAGGACCTGCAACTAATGAAAAACTGTTTTTT. Full variable domain (missing parts from reference TRBV18 and TRBJ1-4): NAGVMQNPRHLVRRRGQEARLRCSPMKGHSHVYWYRQLPEEGLKFMVYLQKENIIDESGMPKERFSAEFPKEGPSILRIQQVVRGDSAAYFCASSPTGPATNEKLFFGSGTQLSVL.

In its sample, this clone was seen once. This chain links TRBV3-1 (or the pseudogene TRBV3-2) with TRBJ2-5; TRBD1 aligns across 10 bases. J was trimmed by 3 bases and V by 4 bases; bases with no gene match: 8. Germline values: CDR1 LGHDT, CDR2 YNNKEL (reference sequence). The CDR3 is made up of 16 amino acids. As DNA, the CDR3 is TGTGCCAGCAGCCCTTCTTCCGGGACAGGGGAAGAGACCCAGTACTTC. Translated: CASSPSSGTGEETQYF.

This clone was observed a handful of times. The CDR3 DNA reads as TGTGCCAGCAATTCAGGGGGCAAGGATGAAAAACTGTTTTTT. It specifies CASNSGGKDEKLFF. The chain employs TRBV2 and TRBJ1-4, with 8 bases aligning to TRBD1. CDR3 length: 14 amino acids. V shed 7 bases and J 6 bases; nucleotides not matched to a gene: 7. Germline V CDR1 and CDR2: SNHLY, FYNNEI.

The rearrangement uses TRBV27 and TRBJ1-1, with unresolved D. The CDR3 loop spans 13 amino acids. In germline, CDR1 is MNHEY, CDR2 SMNVEV (reference sequence). Trimming cost V 6 bases and J 0 bases, with 8 bases left between them. The CDR3 loop is CASRTYMNTEAFF. CDR3 nucleotides: TGTGCCAGCAGAACATACATGAACACTGAAGCTTTCTTT.

The V and J genes are TRBV19 and TRBJ2-2, with a possible D match to TRBD1 (5 bases). The CDR3 extends over 15 amino acids. V was cut by 3 bases and J by 1 base, with 9 bases left in between. The germline V gene encodes CDR1 LNHDA and CDR2 SQIVND (reference sequence). CDR3 in amino acids: CASSMKGRNTGELFF. CDR3 nucleotides: TGTGCCAGTAGTATGAAGGGGCGGAACACCGGGGAGCTGTTTTTT.

The chain recombines TRBV18 with TRBJ1-2; the D is unclear. CDR3 length equals 14 residues. V shed 3 bases and J shed 4 bases, with 12 bases lying between them. Germline V lookup: CDR1 KGHSH, CDR2 LQKENI. The CDR3 DNA reads TGTGCCAGCTCACCCGGAGGGAACCTCTATGGCTACACCTTC. Its protein product is CASSPGGNLYGYTF.

J is TRBJ1-1 and V is TRBV29-1, with D unresolved. V was clipped by 7 bases and J by 1 base, with 13 bases between them. Germline loops: CDR1 SQVTM, CDR2 ANQGSEA. This CDR3 is 13 amino acids long. The CDR3 reads CSARPTQNTEAFF. For the CDR3, the DNA is TGCAGCGCGAGACCGACACAGAACACTGAAGCTTTCTTT.

This chain joins TRBV19 and TRBJ2-7, with TRBD1 matching 8 bases. Germline values: CDR1 LNHDA, CDR2 SQIVND (reference sequence). The V and J ends lost 3 bases and 3 bases, in that order; junction bases with no gene match: 1. CDR3 length equals 13 residues. Written as DNA, the CDR3 is TGTGCCAGTAGTATTGGGACAGGCTACGAGCAGTACTTC. The encoded protein is CASSIGTGYEQYF.

Only one count was recorded for this clone. The chain combines TRBV6-5 with TRBJ2-7, with 8 bases that match TRBD1. Trimming removed 5 bases from V and 5 bases from J; junction bases left unmatched: 8. Germline CDR1 reads MNHEY; CDR2 reads SVGAGI. The CDR3 is 14 residues long. The CDR3, as DNA: TGTGCCAGCAGTCAGACAGGGGAAGTCGACGAGCAGTACTTC. Translation gives CASSQTGEVDEQYF.